The rows below give T cell receptor beta chains drawn from one sample of a study of cytomegalovirus exposure and HLA in healthy donors. Here immunoSEQ multiplex PCR was the method, and the copy in TCRdb shows in-frame clones only, minus some. Of some 95,000 clones listed, 69% are singletons. The specimen sequenced was PBMCs. Receptors originate from a female donor in good health and CMV-seronegative. Both conserved end residues are part of each CDR3.

v_gene: TRBV29-1; j_gene: TRBJ1-2; CDR3aa: CSAGQVYGYTF
v_gene: TRBV30; j_gene: TRBJ1-4; CDR3aa: CAWSGGHGEKLFF
v_gene: TRBV6-1; j_gene: TRBJ1-5; CDR3aa: CASSEAEGQPSGPQHF
v_gene: TRBV30; j_gene: TRBJ1-2; CDR3aa: CAWNEGGDGYTF
v_gene: TRBV28; j_gene: TRBJ1-4; CDR3aa: CASSPDDSNEKLFF
v_gene: TRBV18; j_gene: TRBJ2-5; CDR3aa: CASSPRRDSETQYF
v_gene: TRBV7-2; j_gene: TRBJ2-7; CDR3aa: CASSLEGIRGDLTYEQYF
v_gene: TRBV4-1; j_gene: TRBJ1-4; CDR3aa: CASSQVGQDNEKLFF
v_gene: TRBV5-6; j_gene: TRBJ2-2; CDR3aa: CASSDRDRYTGELFF
v_gene: TRBV9; j_gene: TRBJ1-1; CDR3aa: CASSPSGGLNTEAFF
v_gene: TRBV7-3; j_gene: TRBJ2-1; CDR3aa: CASSLSGTGPNEQFF
v_gene: TRBV7-2; j_gene: TRBJ1-1; CDR3aa: CASSFGRDTEAFF
v_gene: TRBV18; j_gene: TRBJ1-2; CDR3aa: CASSPPEANYGYTF
v_gene: TRBV6-5; j_gene: TRBJ2-1; CDR3aa: CASSLSGGGQFF
v_gene: TRBV6-5; j_gene: TRBJ1-1; CDR3aa: CASSYSQGKAFF
v_gene: TRBV28; j_gene: TRBJ1-2; CDR3aa: CASRRTGGSGYTF
v_gene: TRBV7-3; j_gene: TRBJ2-2; CDR3aa: CASSLRLAQNTGELFF
v_gene: TRBV12-5; j_gene: TRBJ2-5; CDR3aa: CASGLVGLAGGQTQYF
v_gene: TRBV29-1; j_gene: TRBJ2-2; CDR3aa: CSVRQGADTGELFF
v_gene: TRBV7-6; j_gene: TRBJ1-1; CDR3aa: CASSTGDRLNTEAFF
v_gene: TRBV5-1; j_gene: TRBJ1-1; CDR3aa: CASSPDLDRLNTEAFF
v_gene: TRBV5-1; j_gene: TRBJ2-2; CDR3aa: CASSLAGGPPTGELFF
v_gene: TRBV27; j_gene: TRBJ1-4; CDR3aa: CASSPLGQGFFPTNEKLFF